The sequence of this TCR beta chain was determined in a study of identical twins. Trimming removed 4 bases at V and 1 base at J, with 10 bases between. CDR3 length: 14 amino acids. Germline assignment: CDR1 DFQATT and CDR2 SNEGSKA (reference sequence). One entry per CDR3 protein results from TCRdb running MiXCR on the 5' RACE reads. The table has 500,000 to 550,000 distinct CDR3 sequences, approximately 22% seen once; the top ten hold roughly 0.91%. This sample also appeared in a second study, on T cells expressing NK-cell markers. That report adds: Roughly six donors showed dominant NKG2C+ clonotypes comprising about 1.0-7.0% of their CD8+ T cells.

The sequenced sample consisted of CD4+ T cells sorted from blood. This sequence was found in a young woman in good health. The rearrangement joins TRBV20-1 to TRBJ2-2, with D possibly being TRBD2 (5 bases). The CDR3 DNA follows: TGCAGTGCTACGGACTCAAGGAACACCGGGGAGCTGTTTTTT. This sequence encodes CSATDSRNTGELFF.